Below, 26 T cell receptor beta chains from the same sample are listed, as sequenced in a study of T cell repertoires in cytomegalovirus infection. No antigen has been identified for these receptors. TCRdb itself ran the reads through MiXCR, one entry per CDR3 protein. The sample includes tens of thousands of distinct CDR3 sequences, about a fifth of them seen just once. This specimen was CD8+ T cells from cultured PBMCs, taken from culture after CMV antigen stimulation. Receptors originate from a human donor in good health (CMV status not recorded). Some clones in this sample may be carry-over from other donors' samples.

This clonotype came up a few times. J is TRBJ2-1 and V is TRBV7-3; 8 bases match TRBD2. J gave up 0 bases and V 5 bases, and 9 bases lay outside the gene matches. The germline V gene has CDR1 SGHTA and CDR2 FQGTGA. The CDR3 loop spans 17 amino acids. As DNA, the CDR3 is TGTGCCAGCAGCCCCATAGGTCTAGCGGGCTCCTACAATGAGCAGTTCTTC. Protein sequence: CASSPIGLAGSYNEQFF.

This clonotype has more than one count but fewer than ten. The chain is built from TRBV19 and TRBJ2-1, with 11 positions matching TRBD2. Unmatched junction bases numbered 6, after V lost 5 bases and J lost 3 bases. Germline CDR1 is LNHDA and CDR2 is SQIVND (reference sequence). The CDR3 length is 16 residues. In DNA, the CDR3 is TGTGCCAGTAGTGATTTACTAGCGGGAGACTACAATGAGCAGTTCTTC. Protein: CASSDLLAGDYNEQFF.

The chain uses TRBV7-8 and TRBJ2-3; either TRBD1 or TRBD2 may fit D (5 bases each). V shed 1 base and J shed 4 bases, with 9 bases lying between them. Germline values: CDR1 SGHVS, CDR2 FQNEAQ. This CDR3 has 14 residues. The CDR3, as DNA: TGTGCCAGCAGCTTAGTCGGGACGGCAGATACGCAGTATTTT. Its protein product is CASSLVGTADTQYF. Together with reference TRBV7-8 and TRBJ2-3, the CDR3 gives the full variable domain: GAGVSQSPRYKVAKRGQDVALRCDPISGHVSLFWYQQALGQGPEFLTYFQNEAQLDKSGLPSDRFFAERPEGSVSTLKIQRTQQEDSAVYLCASSLVGTADTQYFGPGTRLTVL.

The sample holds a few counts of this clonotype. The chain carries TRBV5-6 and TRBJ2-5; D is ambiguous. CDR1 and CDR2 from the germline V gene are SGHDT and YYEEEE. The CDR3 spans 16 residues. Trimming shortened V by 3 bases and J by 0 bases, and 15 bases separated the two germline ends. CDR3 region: CASSSRQEGYQETQYF. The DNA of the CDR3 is TGTGCCAGCAGCTCCCGGCAGGAAGGGTACCAAGAGACCCAGTACTTC.

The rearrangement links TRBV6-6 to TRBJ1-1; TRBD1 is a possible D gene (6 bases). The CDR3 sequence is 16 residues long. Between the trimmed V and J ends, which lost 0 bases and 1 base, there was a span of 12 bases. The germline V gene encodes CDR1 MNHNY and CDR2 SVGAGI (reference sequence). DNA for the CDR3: TGTGCCAGCAGTTACTCAGGGGGGGCCGCGAACACTGAAGCTTTCTTT. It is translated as CASSYSGGAANTEAFF.

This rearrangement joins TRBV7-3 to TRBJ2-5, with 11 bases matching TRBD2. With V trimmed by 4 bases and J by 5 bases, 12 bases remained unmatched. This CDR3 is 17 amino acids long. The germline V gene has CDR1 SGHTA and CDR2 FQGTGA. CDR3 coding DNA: TGTGCCAGCAGCTCGCCAGGGACTAGCGGAGAGGGGGAGACCCAGTACTTC. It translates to CASSSPGTSGEGETQYF. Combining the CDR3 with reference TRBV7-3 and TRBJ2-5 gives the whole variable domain GAGVSQTPSNKVTEKGKYVELRCDPISGHTALYWYRQSLGQGPEFLIYFQGTGAADDSGLPNDRFFAVRPEGSVSTLKIQRTERGDSAVYLCASSSPGTSGEGETQYFGPGTRLLVL.

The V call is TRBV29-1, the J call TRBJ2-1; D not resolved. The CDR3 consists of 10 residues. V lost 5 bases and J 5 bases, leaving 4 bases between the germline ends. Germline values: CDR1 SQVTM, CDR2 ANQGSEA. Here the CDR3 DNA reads TGCAGCGTTCGACACAATGAGCAGTTCTTC. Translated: CSVRHNEQFF.

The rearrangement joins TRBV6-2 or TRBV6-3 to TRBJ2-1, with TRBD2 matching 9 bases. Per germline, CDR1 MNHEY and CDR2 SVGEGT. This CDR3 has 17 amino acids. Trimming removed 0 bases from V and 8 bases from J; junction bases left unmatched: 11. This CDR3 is CASSYSGGLAGSYEQFF. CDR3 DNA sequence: TGTGCCAGCAGTTACTCGGGTGGTCTAGCGGGAAGCTATGAGCAGTTCTTC.

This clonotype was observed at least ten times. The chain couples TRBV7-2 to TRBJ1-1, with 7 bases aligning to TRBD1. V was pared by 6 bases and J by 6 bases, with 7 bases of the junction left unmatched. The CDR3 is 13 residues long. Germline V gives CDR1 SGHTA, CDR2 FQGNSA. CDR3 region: CASRSTGEPEAFF. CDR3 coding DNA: TGTGCCAGCAGATCTACAGGGGAACCTGAAGCTTTCTTT.

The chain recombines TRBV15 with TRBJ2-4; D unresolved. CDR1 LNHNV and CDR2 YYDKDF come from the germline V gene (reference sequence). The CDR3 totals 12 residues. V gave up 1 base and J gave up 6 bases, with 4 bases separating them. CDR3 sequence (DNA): TGTGCCACCAGCAGAGTGGGAAACATTCAGTACTTC. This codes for CATSRVGNIQYF.

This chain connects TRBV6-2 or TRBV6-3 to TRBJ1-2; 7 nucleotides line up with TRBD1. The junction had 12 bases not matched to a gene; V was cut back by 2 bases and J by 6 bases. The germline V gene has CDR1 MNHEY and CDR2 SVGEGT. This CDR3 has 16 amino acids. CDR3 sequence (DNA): TGTGCCAGCAGTTACCCCTATCCGACAGGGTTCGATGGCTACACCTTC. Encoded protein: CASSYPYPTGFDGYTF.

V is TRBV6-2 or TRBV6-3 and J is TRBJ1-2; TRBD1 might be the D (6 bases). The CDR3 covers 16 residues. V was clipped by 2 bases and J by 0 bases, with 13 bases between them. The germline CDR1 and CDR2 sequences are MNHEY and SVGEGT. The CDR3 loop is CASSYIRDTANYGYTF. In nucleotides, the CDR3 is TGTGCCAGCAGTTACATCCGGGACACAGCTAACTATGGCTACACCTTC.

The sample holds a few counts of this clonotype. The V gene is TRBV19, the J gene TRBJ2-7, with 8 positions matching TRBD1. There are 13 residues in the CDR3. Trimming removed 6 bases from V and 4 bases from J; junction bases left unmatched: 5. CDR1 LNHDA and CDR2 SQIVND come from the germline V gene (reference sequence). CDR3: CASRETGAYEQYF. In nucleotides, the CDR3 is TGTGCCAGTAGGGAGACAGGGGCTTACGAGCAGTACTTC.

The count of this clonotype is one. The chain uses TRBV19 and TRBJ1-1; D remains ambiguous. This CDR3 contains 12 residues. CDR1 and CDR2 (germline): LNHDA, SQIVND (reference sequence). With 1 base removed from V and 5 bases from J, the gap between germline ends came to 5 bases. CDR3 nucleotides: TGTGCCAGTAGTATAGGTTGGACTGAAGCTTTCTTT. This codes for CASSIGWTEAFF.

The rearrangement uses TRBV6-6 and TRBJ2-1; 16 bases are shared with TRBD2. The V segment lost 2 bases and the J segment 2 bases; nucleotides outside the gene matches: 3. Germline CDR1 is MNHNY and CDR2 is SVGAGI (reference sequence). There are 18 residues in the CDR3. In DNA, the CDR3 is TGTGCCAGCAGTTACGGGACTAGCGGGGGGGCTGCCTACAATGAGCAGTTCTTC. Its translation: CASSYGTSGGAAYNEQFF.

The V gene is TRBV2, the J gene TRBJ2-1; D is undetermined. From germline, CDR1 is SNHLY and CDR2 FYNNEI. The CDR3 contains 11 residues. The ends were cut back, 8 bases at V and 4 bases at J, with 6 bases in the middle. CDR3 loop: CASGAYNEQFF. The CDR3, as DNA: TGTGCCAGCGGCGCTTACAATGAGCAGTTCTTC.

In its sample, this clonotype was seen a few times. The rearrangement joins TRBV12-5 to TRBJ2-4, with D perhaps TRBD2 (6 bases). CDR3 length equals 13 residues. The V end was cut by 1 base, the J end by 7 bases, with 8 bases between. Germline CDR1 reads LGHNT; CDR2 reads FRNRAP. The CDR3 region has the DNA TGTGCTAGTGGTTTGGGACTAGGGAACATTCAGTACTTC. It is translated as CASGLGLGNIQYF. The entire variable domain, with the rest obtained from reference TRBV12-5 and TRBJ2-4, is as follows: DARVTQTPRHKVTEMGQEVTMRCQPILGHNTVFWYRQTMMQGLELLAYFRNRAPLDDSGMPKDRFSAEMPDATLATLKIQPSEPRDSAVYFCASGLGLGNIQYFGAGTRLSVL.

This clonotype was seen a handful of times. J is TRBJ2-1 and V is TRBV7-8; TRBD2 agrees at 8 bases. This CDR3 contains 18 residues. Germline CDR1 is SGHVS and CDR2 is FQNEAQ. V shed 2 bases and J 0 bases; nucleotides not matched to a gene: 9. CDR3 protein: CASSLFAGGGISYNEQFF. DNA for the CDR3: TGTGCCAGCAGCTTATTTGCGGGGGGCGGGATCTCCTACAATGAGCAGTTCTTC.

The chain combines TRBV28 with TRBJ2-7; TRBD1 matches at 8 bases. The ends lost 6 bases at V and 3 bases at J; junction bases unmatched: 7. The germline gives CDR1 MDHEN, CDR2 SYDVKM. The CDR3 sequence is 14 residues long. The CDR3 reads CASRLTGTGYEQYF. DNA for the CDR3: TGTGCCAGCAGGCTTACCGGGACAGGCTACGAGCAGTACTTC.

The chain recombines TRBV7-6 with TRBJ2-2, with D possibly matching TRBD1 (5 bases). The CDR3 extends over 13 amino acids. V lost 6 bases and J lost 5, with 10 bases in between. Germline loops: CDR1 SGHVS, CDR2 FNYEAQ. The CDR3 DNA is TGTGCCAGCAGACCCGACAGTACCGGGGAGCTGTTTTTT. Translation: CASRPDSTGELFF. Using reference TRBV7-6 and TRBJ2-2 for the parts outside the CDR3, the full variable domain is GAGVSQSPRYKVTKRGQDVALRCDPISGHVSLYWYRQALGQGPEFLTYFNYEAQQDKSGLPNDRFSAERPEGSISTLTIQRTEQRDSAMYRCASRPDSTGELFFGEGSRLTVL.

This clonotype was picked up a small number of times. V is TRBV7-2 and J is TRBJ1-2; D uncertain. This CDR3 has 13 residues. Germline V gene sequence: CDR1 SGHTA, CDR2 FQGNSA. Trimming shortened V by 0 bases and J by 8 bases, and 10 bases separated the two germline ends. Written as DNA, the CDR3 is TGTGCCAGCAGCTTAGCCACGGGAGGAGGCTACACCTTC. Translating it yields CASSLATGGGYTF.

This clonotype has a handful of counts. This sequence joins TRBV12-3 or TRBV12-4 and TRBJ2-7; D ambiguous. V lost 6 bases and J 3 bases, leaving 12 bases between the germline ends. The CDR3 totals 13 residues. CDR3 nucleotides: TGTGCCAGCAGCCTAGGGCTAGACTACGAGCAGTACTTC. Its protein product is CASSLGLDYEQYF.

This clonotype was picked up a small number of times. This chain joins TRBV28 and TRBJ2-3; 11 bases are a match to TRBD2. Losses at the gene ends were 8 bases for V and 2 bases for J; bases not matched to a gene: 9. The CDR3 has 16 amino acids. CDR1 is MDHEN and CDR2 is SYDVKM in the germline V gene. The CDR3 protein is CASAVAGGWNTDTQYF. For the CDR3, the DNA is TGTGCCAGCGCGGTAGCGGGAGGGTGGAACACAGATACGCAGTATTTT.

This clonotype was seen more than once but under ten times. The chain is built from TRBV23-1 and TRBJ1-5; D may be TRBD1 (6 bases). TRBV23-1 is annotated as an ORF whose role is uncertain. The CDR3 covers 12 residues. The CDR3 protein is CAVEQGNQPQHF. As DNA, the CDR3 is TGCGCGGTTGAACAGGGTAACCAGCCCCAGCATTTT.

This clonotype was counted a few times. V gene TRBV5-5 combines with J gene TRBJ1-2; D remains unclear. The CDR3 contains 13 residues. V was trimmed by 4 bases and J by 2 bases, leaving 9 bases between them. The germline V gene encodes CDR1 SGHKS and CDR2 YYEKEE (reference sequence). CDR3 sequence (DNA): TGTGCCAGCAGCCCGGACTTAAACTATGGCTACACCTTC. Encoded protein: CASSPDLNYGYTF.

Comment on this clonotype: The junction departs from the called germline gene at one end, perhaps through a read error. The CDR3 region is CDSSEGGNTEAFF. The CDR3 DNA is TGTGACAGCAGTGAAGGGGGGAACACTGAAGCTTTCTTT. This chain connects TRBV6-1 to TRBJ1-1, with D possibly matching TRBD1 (6 bases). Germline CDR1 and CDR2: MNHNS and SASEGT. This CDR3 has 13 residues.